The TCR beta chain described here comes from a study of monozygotic twins with inflammatory bowel disease. Each CDR3 protein gets one entry in TCRdb, which reprocessed the 5' RACE reads and gives no DNA. The sample holds about 140,000 distinct CDR3 sequences. The CDR3 has 15 amino acids. CDR1 is KGHSH and CDR2 is LQKENI in the germline V gene. The rearrangement uses TRBV18 and TRBJ2-5; the TCRdb D gene call, TRBD1, has no DNA to confirm it. The sequence was collected from a human donor with ulcerative colitis or Crohn's disease, or a healthy co-twin of an affected twin (not recorded which). The specimen sequenced was blood. The CDR3 region is CASSVRQGLQETQYF.